This T cell receptor (beta chain) derives from a study of radiotherapy plus CTLA-4 blockade in lung cancer. The method was immunoSEQ multiplex PCR; TCRdb's version includes in-frame clones alone and lacks a portion of them. Among about 51,000 clones listed, around 79% were seen once. Study-wide findings and caveats: Clones of tumor-derived TCRs expanded in blood after radiotherapy plus ipilimumab.

As for this clone: Its target is not known.

The V end lost 3 bases, the J end lost 1 base, and 11 bases lay between the germline ends. The length of the CDR3 is 15 residues. Germline assignment: CDR1 SGHTS and CDR2 YDEGEE. V and J are TRBV5-8 and TRBJ1-3; D may be TRBD1 (5 bases). Sequenced material: peripheral blood, taken from a patient treated with radiotherapy plus ipilimumab. This sequence originates from a human donor with non-small cell lung cancer who had a complete response to radiotherapy plus ipilimumab. CDR3 in amino acids: CASSYQGRSGNTIYF. The CDR3 bases are TGTGCCAGCAGCTACCAGGGTCGGTCTGGAAACACCATATATTTT. Drawing the rest from reference TRBV5-8 and TRBJ1-3, the complete variable domain is EAGVTQSPTHLIKTRGQQATLRCSPISGHTSVYWYQQALGLGLQFLLWYDEGEERNRGNFPPRFSGRQFPNYSSELNVNALELEDSALYLCASSYQGRSGNTIYFGEGSWLTVV.